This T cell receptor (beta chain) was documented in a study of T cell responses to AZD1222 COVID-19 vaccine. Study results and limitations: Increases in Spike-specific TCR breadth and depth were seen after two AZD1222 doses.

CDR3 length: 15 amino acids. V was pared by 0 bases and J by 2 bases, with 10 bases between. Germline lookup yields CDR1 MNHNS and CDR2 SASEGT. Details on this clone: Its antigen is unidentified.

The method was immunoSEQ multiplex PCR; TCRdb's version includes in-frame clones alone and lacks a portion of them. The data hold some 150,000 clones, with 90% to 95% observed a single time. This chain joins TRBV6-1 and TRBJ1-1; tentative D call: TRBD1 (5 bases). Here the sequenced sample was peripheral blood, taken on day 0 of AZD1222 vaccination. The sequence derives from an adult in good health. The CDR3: CASSEALGGNTEAFF. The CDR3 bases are TGTGCCAGCAGTGAAGCGCTTGGGGGAAACACTGAAGCTTTCTTT.